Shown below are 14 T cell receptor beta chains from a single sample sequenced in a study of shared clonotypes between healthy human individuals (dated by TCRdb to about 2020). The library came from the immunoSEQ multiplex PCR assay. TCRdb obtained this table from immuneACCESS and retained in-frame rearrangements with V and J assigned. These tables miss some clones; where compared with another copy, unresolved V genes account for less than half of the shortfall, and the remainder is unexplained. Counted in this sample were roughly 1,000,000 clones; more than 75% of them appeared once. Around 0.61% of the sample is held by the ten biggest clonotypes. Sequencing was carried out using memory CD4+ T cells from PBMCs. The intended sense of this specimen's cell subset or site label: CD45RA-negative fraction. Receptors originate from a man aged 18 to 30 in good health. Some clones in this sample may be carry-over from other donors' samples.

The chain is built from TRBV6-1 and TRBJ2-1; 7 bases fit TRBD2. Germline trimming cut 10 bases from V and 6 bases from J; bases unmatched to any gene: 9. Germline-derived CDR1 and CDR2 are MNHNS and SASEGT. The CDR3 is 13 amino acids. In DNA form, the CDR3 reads TGTGCCACAGGTAAACCGGGAGGCAATGAGCAGTTCTTC. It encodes CATGKPGGNEQFF.

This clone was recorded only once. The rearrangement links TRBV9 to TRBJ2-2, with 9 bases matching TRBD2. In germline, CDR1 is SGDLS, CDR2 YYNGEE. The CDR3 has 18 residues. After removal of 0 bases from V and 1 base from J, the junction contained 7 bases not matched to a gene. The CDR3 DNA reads TGTGCCAGCAGCGTAGTCCCCTCTAGCGGGGTGAACACCGGGGAGCTGTTTTTT. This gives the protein CASSVVPSSGVNTGELFF.

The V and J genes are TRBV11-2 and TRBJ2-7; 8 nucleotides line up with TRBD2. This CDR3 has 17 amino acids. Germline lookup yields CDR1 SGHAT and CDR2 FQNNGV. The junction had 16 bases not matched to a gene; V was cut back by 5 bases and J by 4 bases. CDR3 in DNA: TGTGCCAGCAGCCACCTCCGGGAGCGGGAGCCGGTGTACGAGCAGTACTTC. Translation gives CASSHLREREPVYEQYF.

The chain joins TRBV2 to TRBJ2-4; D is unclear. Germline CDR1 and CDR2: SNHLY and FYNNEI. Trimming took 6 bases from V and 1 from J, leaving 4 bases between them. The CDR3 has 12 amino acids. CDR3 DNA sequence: TGTGCCAGCAGCCCGGCCAAAAACATTCAGTACTTC. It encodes CASSPAKNIQYF.

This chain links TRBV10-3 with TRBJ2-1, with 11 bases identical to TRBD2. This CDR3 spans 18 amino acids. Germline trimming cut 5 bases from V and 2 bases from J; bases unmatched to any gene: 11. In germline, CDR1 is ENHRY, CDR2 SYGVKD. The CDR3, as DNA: TGTGCCATCAGTCAACTCCCCATAGCGGGAGGGACCTACAATGAGCAGTTCTTC. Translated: CAISQLPIAGGTYNEQFF.

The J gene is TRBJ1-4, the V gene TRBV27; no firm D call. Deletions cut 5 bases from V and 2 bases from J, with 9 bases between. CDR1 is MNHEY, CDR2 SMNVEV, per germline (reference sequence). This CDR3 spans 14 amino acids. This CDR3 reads CASSRAKTNEKLFF. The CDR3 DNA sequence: TGTGCCAGCAGTAGGGCCAAGACTAATGAAAAACTGTTTTTT.

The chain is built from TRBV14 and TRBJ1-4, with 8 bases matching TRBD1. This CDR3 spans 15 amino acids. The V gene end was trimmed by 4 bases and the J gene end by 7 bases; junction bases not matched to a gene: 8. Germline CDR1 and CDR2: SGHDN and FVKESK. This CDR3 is CASSPTGRGREKLFF. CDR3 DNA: TGTGCCAGCAGCCCCACAGGCAGGGGGCGTGAAAAACTGTTTTTT. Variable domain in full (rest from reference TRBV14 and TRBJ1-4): EAGVTQFPSHSVIEKGQTVTLRCDPISGHDNLYWYRRVMGKEIKFLLHFVKESKQDESGMPNNRFLAERTGGTYSTLKVQPAELEDSGVYFCASSPTGRGREKLFFGSGTQLSVL.

This CDR3 reads CASSPRGATANTGELFF. The DNA of the CDR3 is TGTGCCAGCAGCCCCCGGGGGGCGACAGCGAACACCGGGGAGCTGTTTTTT. The genes are TRBV27 and TRBJ2-2; tentative D call: TRBD2 (7 bases). The CDR3 sequence is 17 residues long. V was pared by 6 bases and J by 0 bases, with 17 bases between. Germline-derived CDR1 and CDR2 are MNHEY and SMNVEV (reference sequence).

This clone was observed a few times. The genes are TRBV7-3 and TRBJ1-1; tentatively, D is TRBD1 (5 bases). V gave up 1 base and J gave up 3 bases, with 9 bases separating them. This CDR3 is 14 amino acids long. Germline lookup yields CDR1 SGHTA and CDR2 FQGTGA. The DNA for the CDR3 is TGTGCCAGCAGCTTAAATGGGGGGTACACTGAAGCTTTCTTT. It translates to CASSLNGGYTEAFF. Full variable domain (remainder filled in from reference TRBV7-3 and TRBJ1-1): GAGVSQTPSNKVTEKGKYVELRCDPISGHTALYWYRQSLGQGPEFLIYFQGTGAADDSGLPNDRFFAVRPEGSVSTLKIQRTERGDSAVYLCASSLNGGYTEAFFGQGTRLTVV.

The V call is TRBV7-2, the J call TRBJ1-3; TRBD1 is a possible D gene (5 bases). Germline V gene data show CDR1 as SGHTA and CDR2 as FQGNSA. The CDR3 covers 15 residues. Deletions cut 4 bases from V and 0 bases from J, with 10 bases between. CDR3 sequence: CASSSGLSSGNTIYF. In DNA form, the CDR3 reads TGTGCCAGCAGCTCGGGACTGAGCTCTGGAAACACCATATATTTT.

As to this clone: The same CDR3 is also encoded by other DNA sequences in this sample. The CDR3 nucleotides are TGTGCCAGCAGCGTAGGACCAGGGGACACCGGGGAGCTGTTTTTT. Translating it yields CASSVGPGDTGELFF. The chain has TRBV9 and TRBJ2-2; maybe TRBD1 (6 bases). Trimming removed 0 bases from V and 3 bases from J, with 9 bases in between. Germline values: CDR1 SGDLS, CDR2 YYNGEE. This CDR3 spans 15 amino acids.

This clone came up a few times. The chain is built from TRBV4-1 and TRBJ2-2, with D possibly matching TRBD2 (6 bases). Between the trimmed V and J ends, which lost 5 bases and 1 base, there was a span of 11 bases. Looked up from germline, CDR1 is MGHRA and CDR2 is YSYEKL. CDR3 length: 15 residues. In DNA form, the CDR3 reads TGCGCCAGCAGCACGGGACTGCTGAACACCGGGGAGCTGTTTTTT. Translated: CASSTGLLNTGELFF.

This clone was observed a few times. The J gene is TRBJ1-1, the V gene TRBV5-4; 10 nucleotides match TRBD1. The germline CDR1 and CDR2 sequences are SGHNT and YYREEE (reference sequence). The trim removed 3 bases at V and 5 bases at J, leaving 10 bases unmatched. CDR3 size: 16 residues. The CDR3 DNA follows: TGTGCCAGCAGCTCACAAAGGGACAGGGGTGGGACTGAAGCTTTCTTT. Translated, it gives CASSSQRDRGGTEAFF.

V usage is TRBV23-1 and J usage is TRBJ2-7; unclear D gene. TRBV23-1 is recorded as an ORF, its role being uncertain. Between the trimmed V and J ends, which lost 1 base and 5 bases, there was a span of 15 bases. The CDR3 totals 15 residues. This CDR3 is CASSQYSPRSDEQYF. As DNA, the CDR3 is TGCGCCAGCAGTCAATACAGTCCACGCAGCGACGAGCAGTACTTC.